This T cell receptor (beta chain) was documented in a study of T-cell reconstitution after alpha-beta-depleted transplantation in children. General study findings and limits: At one year after transplant, newly produced T cells mostly accounted for T-cell counts and diversity. Reported findings indicate that, about two months after transplant, alpha-beta T cells came from several hundred expanded clones, which were derived from non-depleted graft cells.

This clonotype was found many times. Its antigen is not identified. During its preparation, the TCRbeta library received unique molecular identifiers. Each CDR3 protein gets one entry after TCRdb re-called the PCR reads with MiXCR. The sample contains about 170,000 distinct CDR3 sequences, 11% of which appear only once. Looked up from germline, CDR1 is SQVTM and CDR2 is ANQGSEA. V was clipped by 7 bases and J by 3 bases, with 12 bases between them. The CDR3 is made up of 13 amino acids. Here the sequenced sample was PBMCs, taken before TCRalphabeta/CD19-depleted stem cell transplant. The chain has TRBV29-1 and TRBJ2-2; D not resolved. The sequence derives from a boy younger than 10 with acute myeloid leukemia, due to receive a stem cell transplant. Here the CDR3 reads CSALSHYTGELFF. The CDR3 nucleotides read TGCAGCGCCCTATCTCATTACACCGGGGAGCTGTTTTTT.